The rows below give T cell receptor beta chains drawn from one sample of a study of CD8 T cells in Susac syndrome. One entry per CDR3 protein results from TCRdb running MiXCR on the immunoSEQ multiplex PCR reads. The sample consists of 200,000 to 250,000 distinct CDR3 sequences, about 90% of them appearing once. What was sequenced was CD8+ T cells from PBMCs. The receptors originated from a human donor with multiple sclerosis. The CDR3 runs from the conserved cysteine through the conserved F or W. D genes are given only for firm matches. For some rows the clone size is stated as once, few or many, or as a class when expanded; others skip it.

v_call	j_call	clone_size	d_call	cdr3_aa	cdr3_nt
TRBV6-6	TRBJ2-3	.	.	CAADTQYF	TGTGCCGCGGATACGCAGTATTTT
TRBV7-8	TRBJ2-7	.	TRBD1	CASSGTGQGDEQYF	TGTGCCAGCAGCGGAACGGGACAGGGAGACGAGCAGTACTTC
TRBV19	TRBJ2-1	.	.	CASNSATGTYNEQFF	TGTGCCAGTAACTCCGCGACCGGGACGTACAATGAGCAGTTCTTC
TRBV12-3/TRBV12-4	TRBJ2-7	.	.	CASRYGTGHTYEQYF	TGTGCCAGCAGATACGGAACGGGACACACCTACGAGCAGTACTTC
TRBV7-9	TRBJ2-3	.	.	CASRLEGATDTQYF	TGTGCCAGCCGCCTAGAAGGGGCCACAGATACGCAGTATTTT
TRBV11-2	TRBJ2-5	.	.	CASSSGTSARETQYF	TGTGCCAGCAGCTCGGGGACGTCGGCCAGGGAGACCCAGTACTTC
TRBV5-6	TRBJ2-7	once	.	CASSLPSDEQYF	TGTGCCAGCAGCCTACCCAGCGACGAGCAGTACTTC
TRBV2	TRBJ2-5	.	.	CASSVQETQYF	TGTGCCAGCAGTGTACAAGAGACCCAGTACTTC
TRBV5-1	TRBJ1-5	.	TRBD1	CASSLTGVGNQPQHF	TGCGCCAGCAGCTTGACAGGGGTTGGCAATCAGCCCCAGCATTTT
TRBV19	TRBJ1-4	.	.	CASSPRTVEKLFF	TGTGCCAGTAGTCCCCGGACGGTTGAAAAACTGTTTTTT
TRBV3-1	TRBJ2-1	.	TRBD2	CASSQEPGGRSSYNEQFF	TGTGCCAGCAGCCAAGAACCGGGAGGGCGGAGCTCCTACAATGAGCAGTTCTTC
TRBV7-9	TRBJ2-5	.	TRBD2	CASSLGLAGVMQTQYF	TGTGCCAGCAGCTTAGGGCTAGCGGGAGTGATGCAGACCCAGTACTTC
TRBV11-2	TRBJ2-1	.	.	CASSYPRNEQFF	TGTGCCAGCAGCTACCCGAGAAATGAGCAGTTCTTC
TRBV30	TRBJ1-2	.	.	CAWSTGNNYGYTF	TGTGCCTGGAGTACAGGGAACAACTATGGCTACACCTTC
TRBV28	TRBJ1-6	once	TRBD1	CASSTGTAGDSPLHF	TGTGCCAGCAGTACAGGGACAGCTGGGGATTCACCCCTCCACTTT
TRBV6-5	TRBJ1-1	.	.	CASSYSDRNTEAFF	TGTGCCAGCAGTTATTCCGACAGAAACACTGAAGCTTTCTTT
TRBV2	TRBJ2-6	.	.	CASSEASADSWGANVLTF	TGTGCCAGCAGTGAAGCGTCTGCAGACTCGTGGGGGGCCAACGTCCTGACTTTC
TRBV13	TRBJ2-2	.	.	CASSLADSGTDNNTGELFF	TGTGCCAGCAGCTTAGCAGATAGCGGGACAGACAACAACACCGGGGAGCTGTTTTTT
TRBV30	TRBJ2-7	.	.	CAWSVLGTYYEQYF	TGTGCCTGGAGTGTACTAGGAACCTACTACGAGCAGTACTTC
TRBV20-1	TRBJ1-1	.	.	CSARDIEGKLYTEAFF	TGCAGTGCTAGAGATATCGAGGGGAAACTGTACACTGAAGCTTTCTTT
TRBV10-3	TRBJ1-1	.	.	CAISDSSEAFF	TGTGCCATCAGTGATTCCTCTGAAGCTTTCTTT
TRBV12-3/TRBV12-4	TRBJ2-3	.	TRBD1	CASSLRQGSTDTQYF	TGTGCCAGCAGTTTACGACAGGGTAGCACAGATACGCAGTATTTT
TRBV19	TRBJ2-4	.	TRBD2	CASSAKPGLGHF	TGTGCCAGTAGTGCAAAGCCTGGACTAGGGCACTTC
TRBV2	TRBJ2-2	.	.	CASSKGAGELFF	TGTGCCAGCAGTAAGGGCGCCGGGGAGCTGTTTTTT
TRBV4-3	TRBJ2-7	.	.	CASSPGGGPEQYF	TGCGCCAGCAGCCCAGGGGGAGGGCCGGAGCAGTACTTC
TRBV4-3	TRBJ2-1	.	.	CASSQGGNSYNEQFF	TGCGCCAGCAGCCAAGGGGGCAACTCCTACAATGAGCAGTTCTTC
TRBV9	TRBJ2-6	few	.	CASSPSGANVLTF	TGTGCCAGTAGTCCTTCTGGGGCCAACGTCCTGACTTTC
TRBV4-1	TRBJ1-1	.	TRBD1	CASSQAAGGANTEAFF	TGCGCCAGCAGCCAAGCCGCAGGGGGCGCGAACACTGAAGCTTTCTTT
TRBV7-8	TRBJ1-2	.	.	CASSLSPYPPYTF	TGTGCCAGCAGCCTTTCGCCCTATCCCCCCTACACCTTC
TRBV20-1	TRBJ2-3	.	.	CSARDLGDTQYF	TGCAGTGCTAGAGATCTAGGAGATACGCAGTATTTT
TRBV16	TRBJ2-1	.	TRBD2	CASSQGELSGELADNEQFF	TGTGCCAGCAGCCAAGGGGAGCTTAGCGGGGAATTGGCGGACAATGAGCAGTTCTTC
TRBV13	TRBJ2-3	once	.	CASSSRLRSDTQYF	TGTGCCAGCAGCTCCCGGTTGAGGTCGGATACGCAGTATTTT